In this sample, the clone carrying this T cell receptor beta chain turned up once. The antigen remains undetermined. The germline CDR1 and CDR2 sequences are SEHNR and FQNEAQ (reference sequence). CDR3 length: 17 amino acids. Trimming cost V 5 bases and J 2 bases, with 16 bases left between them. The data are from a study of T-cell memory formation after mild COVID-19. TCRdb re-derived calls from the 5' RACE reads in MiXCR, one entry per CDR3 protein. The table lists approximately 480,000 distinct CDR3 sequences, around a sixth of them singletons. Regarding the study as a whole: Second-wave clones that peaked on day 37 lacked confirmed SARS-CoV-2 specificity.

The sequenced material came from PBMCs or a T cell subset sorted from them (not recorded which). The chain links TRBV7-9 to TRBJ2-6; D is perhaps TRBD2 (6 bases). The clonotype comes from an adult woman who had mild COVID-19 (a few samples of this study predate the infection). Cell type and time point are not known. The CDR3: CASSGKGLGAGANVLTF. DNA for the CDR3: TGTGCCAGCAGCGGCAAGGGACTTGGCGCTGGGGCCAACGTCCTGACTTTC.